Below, 23 T cell receptor beta chains from the same sample are listed, as sequenced in a study of CD8 T cells in Susac syndrome. Random hexamers were used to reverse transcribe an amount of roughly 0.5 to 1 ug RNA. One entry per CDR3 protein, called by TCRdb with MiXCR from the immunoSEQ multiplex PCR reads. The sample carries under 150,000 distinct CDR3 sequences, roughly 94% recorded once. Input material: CD8+ T cells from PBMCs. Receptor source: a human donor in good health.

J is TRBJ1-1 and V is TRBV5-1, with D hard to call. Germline CDR1 is SGHRS and CDR2 is YFSETQ. V gave up 2 bases and J gave up 8 bases, with 19 bases separating them. The length of the CDR3 is 15 residues. CDR3: CASSFETGGWTEAFF. The CDR3 coding sequence is TGCGCCAGCAGCTTCGAGACGGGAGGTTGGACGGAAGCTTTCTTT.

This chain links TRBV30 with TRBJ2-7; D may be TRBD2 (5 bases). Germline V gene sequence: CDR1 GTSNPN, CDR2 SVGIG (reference sequence). The CDR3 is made up of 13 amino acids. V lost 5 bases to trimming and J lost 6 bases, with 17 bases between them. CDR3 nucleotides: TGTGCCTGGCGCCCCCGGGGTTTAGCCGAGCAGTACTTC. The encoded protein is CAWRPRGLAEQYF. Variable domain in full (rest from reference TRBV30 and TRBJ2-7): SQTIHQWPATLVQPVGSPLSLECTVEGTSNPNLYWYRQAAGRGLQLLFYSVGIGQISSEVPQNLSASRPQDRQFILSSKKLLLSDSGFYLCAWRPRGLAEQYFGPGTRLTVT.

The J gene is TRBJ2-7, the V gene TRBV11-2, with TRBD2 matching over 9 bases. With V trimmed by 2 bases and J by 0 bases, 2 bases remained unmatched. Germline assignment: CDR1 SGHAT and CDR2 FQNNGV. This CDR3 has 15 amino acids. The CDR3 here is CASSLQLAGSYEQYF. The CDR3, as DNA: TGTGCCAGCAGCTTACAACTAGCGGGCTCCTACGAGCAGTACTTC.

This chain links TRBV5-1 with TRBJ2-7; D possibly corresponds to TRBD1 (6 bases). The CDR3 consists of 15 residues. Germline loops: CDR1 SGHRS, CDR2 YFSETQ. V gave up 0 bases and J gave up 5 bases, with 15 bases separating them. The CDR3 spells CASSLATGRRDEQYF. In DNA form, the CDR3 reads TGCGCCAGCAGCTTGGCCACAGGGAGACGGGACGAGCAGTACTTC.

This clonotype was counted a single time. The V gene is TRBV7-9, the J gene TRBJ2-1; a possible D gene is TRBD1 (6 bases). V lost 0 bases and J 2 bases, leaving 11 bases between the germline ends. The CDR3 covers 16 residues. Germline CDR1 and CDR2: SEHNR and FQNEAQ (reference sequence). CDR3 region: CASSLAAQGAYNEQFF. CDR3 bases: TGTGCCAGCAGCTTAGCGGCACAGGGCGCCTACAATGAGCAGTTCTTC.

This rearrangement joins TRBV4-3 to TRBJ2-7; D possibly corresponds to TRBD2 (7 bases). V lost 4 bases, J lost 7 bases, and 17 bases lay in between. CDR1 is LGHNA, CDR2 YSLEER, per germline. The CDR3 runs to 14 residues. As DNA, the CDR3 is TGCGCCAGCAGCCCCCGTCGGGGGGCCTGGGAGCAGTACTTC. Translated: CASSPRRGAWEQYF.

The chain uses TRBV7-9 and TRBJ2-5; D not certain. From germline, CDR1 is SEHNR and CDR2 FQNEAQ (reference sequence). The CDR3 sequence is 15 residues long. With 1 base removed from V and 7 bases from J, the gap between germline ends came to 16 bases. In DNA, the CDR3 is TGTGCCAGCAGCTTAGACGAGGTTTATTGGGGGACCCAGTACTTC. Its translation: CASSLDEVYWGTQYF.

The chain employs TRBV11-2 and TRBJ2-3; D is uncertain. The germline CDR1 and CDR2 sequences are SGHAT and FQNNGV. V dropped 6 bases and J dropped 0 bases, with 13 bases sitting between them. The CDR3 extends over 15 amino acids. The CDR3 spells CASRGHFSSTDTQYF. The CDR3 DNA follows: TGTGCCAGCAGAGGTCATTTCTCTAGCACAGATACGCAGTATTTT.

This chain connects TRBV18 to TRBJ2-3; 15 nucleotides agree with TRBD2. The CDR3 covers 17 residues. Per germline, CDR1 KGHSH and CDR2 LQKENI. V gave up 2 bases and J gave up 5 bases; unmatched junction bases: 5. The CDR3 loop is CASSPSSGLAGGDTQYF. CDR3 sequence (DNA): TGTGCCAGCTCACCATCCTCGGGACTAGCGGGAGGAGATACGCAGTATTTT.

This clonotype came up once. This rearrangement joins TRBV29-1 to TRBJ2-2; D unclear. V lost 7 bases to trimming and J lost 5 bases, with 11 bases between them. This CDR3 has 12 residues. CDR1 and CDR2 from the germline V gene are SQVTM and ANQGSEA. CDR3 bases: TGCAGCGCCCCCCTGGGTACCGGGGAGCTGTTTTTT. As protein: CSAPLGTGELFF.

V gene TRBV27 combines with J gene TRBJ1-2; the D is unclear. Germline CDR1 and CDR2: MNHEY and SMNVEV (reference sequence). The V gene lost 3 bases and the J gene lost 0 bases, with 5 bases spanning the gap. The CDR3 sequence is 13 residues long. The CDR3 region has the DNA TGTGCCAGCAGTTTGATAGCTAACTATGGCTACACCTTC. Its protein product is CASSLIANYGYTF.

J is TRBJ2-1 and V is TRBV19; 10 nucleotides agree with TRBD2. Germline V CDR1 and CDR2: LNHDA, SQIVND (reference sequence). The ends lost 3 bases at V and 4 bases at J; junction bases unmatched: 3. The CDR3 spans 15 residues. DNA for the CDR3: TGTGCCAGTAGTATCACTAGCGGGGAATACAATGAGCAGTTCTTC. It is translated as CASSITSGEYNEQFF.

The rearrangement links TRBV9 to TRBJ2-7; D call uncertain. V shed 3 bases and J shed 5 bases, with 9 bases lying between them. In germline, CDR1 is SGDLS, CDR2 YYNGEE. CDR3 length: 12 residues. The DNA for the CDR3 is TGTGCCAGCAGCGCCCAGACCCACGAGCAGTACTTC. Translated, it gives CASSAQTHEQYF.

V is TRBV7-9 and J is TRBJ2-3, with a tentative D call TRBD2 (5 bases). CDR1 SEHNR and CDR2 FQNEAQ come from the germline V gene (reference sequence). The CDR3 totals 15 residues. V lost 6 bases, J lost 4 bases, and 17 bases lay in between. CDR3 residues: CASSSGVGFADTQYF. CDR3 bases: TGTGCCAGCAGTTCCGGGGTCGGCTTTGCAGATACGCAGTATTTT.

This clonotype was seen a single time. V usage is TRBV10-3 and J usage is TRBJ2-3; possibly TRBD2 for D (6 bases). V lost 3 bases and J lost 1, with 11 bases in between. Germline CDR1 is ENHRY and CDR2 is SYGVKD. This CDR3 has 15 amino acids. The DNA of the CDR3 is TGTGCCATCAGTGATCCGGGACTTCGCACAGATACGCAGTATTTT. It yields the protein CAISDPGLRTDTQYF.

This clonotype was seen only once. The rearrangement links TRBV5-4 to TRBJ2-1; D might be TRBD2 (6 bases). Germline assignment: CDR1 SGHNT and CDR2 YYREEE (reference sequence). With 7 bases removed from V and 10 bases from J, the gap between germline ends came to 12 bases. The CDR3 spans 11 residues. The CDR3 DNA follows: TGTGCCAGCTCCTTTCGGGGGGAGCAGTTCTTC. Encoded protein: CASSFRGEQFF.

This chain links TRBV25-1 with TRBJ2-2; unclear D gene. Trimming removed 9 bases from V and 2 bases from J, with 10 bases in between. Germline CDR1 and CDR2: MGHDK and SYGVNS. The CDR3 is made up of 13 amino acids. The CDR3 here is CASVVGNTGELFF. As DNA, the CDR3 is TGTGCCAGTGTAGTAGGTAACACCGGGGAGCTGTTTTTT.

The chain combines TRBV30 with TRBJ2-1; no definite D call. This CDR3 is 19 amino acids long. V gave up 0 bases and J gave up 0 bases, with 21 bases separating them. Germline V gives CDR1 GTSNPN, CDR2 SVGIG (reference sequence). CDR3 region: CAWSVINPGQTSSYNEQFF. In DNA form, the CDR3 reads TGTGCCTGGAGTGTAATCAATCCCGGGCAGACGAGCTCCTACAATGAGCAGTTCTTC.

The V gene is TRBV7-8, the J gene TRBJ1-1; no definite D call. Between the trimmed V and J ends, which lost 0 bases and 1 base, there was a span of 6 bases. The CDR3 extends over 14 amino acids. Germline-derived CDR1 and CDR2 are SGHVS and FQNEAQ. The CDR3 bases are TGTGCCAGCAGCTTAGCGGTGAAGAACACTGAAGCTTTCTTT. Translated: CASSLAVKNTEAFF.

V is TRBV27 and J is TRBJ1-1; TRBD1 might be the D (5 bases). V lost 1 base and J 6 bases, leaving 9 bases between the germline ends. Germline CDR1 and CDR2: MNHEY and SMNVEV (reference sequence). The CDR3 loop spans 13 amino acids. The CDR3: CASSLLGAAEAFF. CDR3 bases: TGTGCCAGCAGTTTATTAGGGGCGGCTGAAGCTTTCTTT.

This clonotype was seen once. The chain carries TRBV27 and TRBJ1-2, with 9 bases that match TRBD1. V shed 5 bases and J 8 bases; nucleotides not matched to a gene: 6. This CDR3 contains 13 residues. Germline V gives CDR1 MNHEY, CDR2 SMNVEV (reference sequence). CDR3 nucleotides: TGTGCCAGCAGTCTAAGGGACAGGGTCGGCTACACCTTC. Translation gives CASSLRDRVGYTF.

The chain uses TRBV28 and TRBJ2-4; D is unclear. Trimming removed 4 bases from V and 0 bases from J, with 10 bases in between. Germline CDR1 reads MDHEN; CDR2 reads SYDVKM. The CDR3 runs to 15 residues. CDR3 DNA sequence: TGTGCCAGCAGTTCCCCGCTTGAAGCCAAAAACATTCAGTACTTC. It codes for CASSSPLEAKNIQYF. Filled out from reference TRBV28 and TRBJ2-4, the complete variable domain reads DVKVTQSSRYLVKRTGEKVFLECVQDMDHENMFWYRQDPGLGLRLIYFSYDVKMKEKGDIPEGYSVSREKKERFSLILESASTNQTSMYLCASSSPLEAKNIQYFGAGTRLSVL.

This clonotype has only one observation. The rearrangement uses TRBV20-1 and TRBJ2-7; 9 positions match TRBD1. The CDR3 totals 14 residues. Germline loops: CDR1 DFQATT, CDR2 SNEGSKA (reference sequence). V shed 3 bases and J 3 bases; nucleotides not matched to a gene: 6. The CDR3 DNA reads as TGCAGTGCTAGGAGGGACAGGGATTTCTACGAGCAGTACTTC. Amino acids: CSARRDRDFYEQYF.